This TCR beta chain appears in the sequencing data of a study of T cells after yellow fever vaccination. Overall study: Fractions with few cells were prepared using SMART-Seq v4 Ultra Low Input.

The CDR3 has 15 residues. In germline, CDR1 is SGHRS, CDR2 YFSETQ. V was pared by 5 bases and J by 4 bases, with 8 bases of the junction left unmatched. This clonotype has more than one count but fewer than ten. 5'RACE template switching generated TCR cDNA, adding a universal primer site and UMIs. In TCRdb, the 5' RACE reads were re-called with MiXCR into one record per CDR3 protein. Of about 550,000 distinct CDR3 sequences listed, 19% are singletons. This clonotype was obtained from a man aged 25-40 years who received the YFV17D yellow fever vaccine. Sequenced here: PBMCs, sampled 15 days after the yellow fever booster vaccination. The rearrangement links TRBV5-1 to TRBJ1-5; 8 bases map to TRBD1. CDR3 protein: CASRIGGQENQPQHF. The CDR3 DNA reads as TGCGCCAGCAGGATAGGGGGACAGGAAAATCAGCCCCAGCATTTT.